This T cell receptor (beta chain) was identified in a study of blood T cell repertoires in COVID-19. Looking at the study overall: Samples representing acute and convalescent COVID-19 were sourced from the United States, Italy and Spain. From T cells, B-cell-depleted T cells, or PBMCs came the material, which was cDNA or gDNA.

This clone was recorded once. As handled by the study authors: The assay estimated nucleated cells by amplifying reference gene primers. TCRdb keeps only in-frame clones here, not all; method: immunoSEQ multiplex PCR. V, J and clone size are those of that table, while D and trimming were read from the DNA. The data show fewer than 150,000 clones, around 73% seen once. V was pared by 0 bases and J by 10 bases, with 18 bases between. The CDR3 is 16 amino acids. Germline-derived CDR1 and CDR2 are ENHRY and SYGVKD. The origin of this receptor is a man in his 60s who had recovered from COVID-19. Sequencing used peripheral blood. The chain joins TRBV10-3 to TRBJ1-4; D not resolved. This CDR3 reads CAISESTNRGFGKLFF. The CDR3 region has the DNA TGTGCCATCAGTGAGTCCACCAACCGCGGCTTTGGAAAACTGTTTTTT.